This T cell receptor beta chain stems from a study of tumor-infiltrating lymphocytes in primary liver carcinoma. In the study overall: The number of productive TCRbeta reads per sample ranged from roughly 3.65 to 7.5 million and was similar across tissue types. General study points: Compared with tumor region pairs, tumor-adjacent and tumor-blood pairs overlapped less.

As to this clonotype: Its antigen is not identified.

Reverse transcription of roughly 470 ng total RNA with a constant-region primer produced TCR beta cDNA. Modified slightly, ARM-PCR produced TCR beta libraries over three nested multiplex PCR rounds. Investigators reported that the first two PCR rounds, at around 11 cycles each, used TRBV1-TRBV30 forward primers with a C-beta reverse primer. TCRdb processed the multiplex PCR reads anew with MiXCR; each CDR3 protein has one entry. The profile covers roughly 48,000 distinct CDR3 sequences, with about 73% appearing a single time and roughly a quarter taken by the ten largest. The CDR3 has 17 amino acids. Germline-derived CDR1 and CDR2 are DFQATT and SNEGSKA (reference sequence). V trimming: 3 bases; J trimming: 4 bases; junction bases outside the gene matches: 15. The approximately 17-34 mg bulk tissue piece was not sorted before simultaneous RNA and DNA extraction. The authors sampled five separate regions per tumor.

The V gene is TRBV20-1, the J gene TRBJ2-1, with 7 bases lining up with TRBD2. This receptor was obtained from a man in his forties or fifties with primary liver carcinoma and hepatitis B virus infection. Sequenced sample: liver tumor tissue from sampling region 3. As to subset: tumor region T3, left-lateral pole. The CDR3 DNA sequence: TGCAGTGCTAGCGATGGGCGACTAGCTGGAAGATACAATGAGCAGTTCTTC. Translating it yields CSASDGRLAGRYNEQFF.